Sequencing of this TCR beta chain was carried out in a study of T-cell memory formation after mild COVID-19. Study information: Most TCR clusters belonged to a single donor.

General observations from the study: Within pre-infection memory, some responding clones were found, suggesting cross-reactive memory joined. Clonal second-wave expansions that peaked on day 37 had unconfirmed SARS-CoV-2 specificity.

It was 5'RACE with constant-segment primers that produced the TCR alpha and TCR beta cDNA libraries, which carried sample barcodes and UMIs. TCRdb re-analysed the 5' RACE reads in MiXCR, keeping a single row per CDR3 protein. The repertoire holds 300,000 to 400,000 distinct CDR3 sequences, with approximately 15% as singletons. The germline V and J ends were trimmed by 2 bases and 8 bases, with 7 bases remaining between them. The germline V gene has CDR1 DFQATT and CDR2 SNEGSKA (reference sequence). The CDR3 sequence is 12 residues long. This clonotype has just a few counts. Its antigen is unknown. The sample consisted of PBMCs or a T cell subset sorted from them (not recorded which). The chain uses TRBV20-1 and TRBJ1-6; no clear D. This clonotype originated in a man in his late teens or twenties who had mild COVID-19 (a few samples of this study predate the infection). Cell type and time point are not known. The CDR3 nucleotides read TGCAGTGCTAGACAGACGGATTCACCCCTCCACTTT. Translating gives CSARQTDSPLHF.